This T cell receptor beta chain comes out of a study of response to subunit inactivated influenza vaccine. Study results and caveats: Each seasonal flu vaccination may recruit only limited new T cells, authors suggested.

One entry per CDR3 protein results from TCRdb running MiXCR on the RT-PCR reads. The sample comprises over 300,000 distinct CDR3 sequences, roughly 22% of which are singletons, and about 9.4% rests with the top ten. On this clonotype itself: The antigen is unknown.

CDR1 ENHRY and CDR2 SYGVKD come from the germline V gene. The CDR3 spans 13 residues. The V and J ends lost 5 bases and 3 bases, in that order; junction bases with no gene match: 2. The chain uses TRBV10-3 and TRBJ1-1; TRBD1 matches at 8 bases. The TCR was taken from a man aged 50 to 69 who received an inactivated influenza vaccine. The specimen comprised PBMCs from blood, sampled around 22 months after vaccination. DNA for the CDR3: TGTGCCATCAGTCCGGACAGGGACACTGAAGCTTTCTTT. It encodes CAISPDRDTEAFF.